These 17 T cell receptor beta chains share one sample of origin, sequenced in a study of control samples from healthy donors and cancer patients. Profiled with immunoSEQ multiplex PCR; TCRdb holds only in-frame clones, not every one. The sample carries over 100,000 clones, 90% recorded once. Sequences were obtained from blood. Receptors originate from a human donor in good health. The donor label of this sample is uncertain.

This chain uses TRBV27 with TRBJ1-1; 9 positions agree with TRBD1. V shed 4 bases, J shed 1 base, and the junction held 1 base outside the gene matches. Germline CDR1 is MNHEY and CDR2 is SMNVEV (reference sequence). This CDR3 is built from 14 residues. The CDR3 DNA is TGTGCCAGCAGTTCGGGACAGGGGAACACTGAAGCTTTCTTT. Protein sequence: CASSSGQGNTEAFF.

The V and J genes are TRBV28 and TRBJ1-1; unclear D gene. Germline V gene sequence: CDR1 MDHEN, CDR2 SYDVKM. The CDR3 runs to 15 residues. V was pared by 6 bases and J by 0 bases, with 14 bases between. CDR3 sequence reads: CASRGWQAMNTEAFF. The CDR3 DNA reads as TGTGCCAGCAGAGGATGGCAGGCAATGAACACTGAAGCTTTCTTT. Looking up the rest from reference TRBV28 and TRBJ1-1 gives the full variable domain: DVKVTQSSRYLVKRTGEKVFLECVQDMDHENMFWYRQDPGLGLRLIYFSYDVKMKEKGDIPEGYSVSREKKERFSLILESASTNQTSMYLCASRGWQAMNTEAFFGQGTRLTVV.

The chain uses TRBV5-4 and TRBJ1-1; unclear D gene. Per the germline V gene, CDR1 is SGHNT and CDR2 is YYREEE (reference sequence). V gave up 2 bases and J gave up 2 bases, with 1 base separating them. The CDR3 runs 11 residues. The CDR3 DNA reads TGTGCCAGCAGCTTTAACACTGAAGCTTTCTTT. Translation gives CASSFNTEAFF.

This chain links TRBV5-1 with TRBJ1-2; TRBD1 might be the D (6 bases). CDR1 and CDR2 from the germline V gene are SGHRS and YFSETQ. Trimming pared 3 bases from V and 7 bases from J, leaving 10 bases between. The CDR3 consists of 12 residues. CDR3 sequence: CASSWDNGGYTF. The CDR3 region has the DNA TGCGCCAGCAGCTGGGACAACGGTGGCTACACCTTC.

The chain couples TRBV19 to TRBJ2-2, with D perhaps matching TRBD2 (6 bases). Germline values: CDR1 LNHDA, CDR2 SQIVND (reference sequence). Trimming removed 8 bases from V and 4 bases from J, with 20 bases in between. This CDR3 spans 16 amino acids. The CDR3 coding sequence is TGTGCCAGTGCCCTGACAGCCTACGGGGGCACCGGGGAGCTGTTTTTT. Its translation: CASALTAYGGTGELFF.

V usage is TRBV13 and J usage is TRBJ2-3; 15 bases map to TRBD2. This CDR3 contains 19 residues. Germline V lookup: CDR1 PRHDT, CDR2 FYEKMQ (reference sequence). V was pared by 5 bases and J by 0 bases, with 9 bases of the junction left unmatched. CDR3 DNA: TGTGCCAGCAGCGGACCGGGACTAGCGGGGGGCCATAGCACAGATACGCAGTATTTT. Translated: CASSGPGLAGGHSTDTQYF.

The chain employs TRBV5-1 and TRBJ2-2; D is ambiguous. V lost 4 bases and J 7 bases, leaving 23 bases between the germline ends. The CDR3 runs to 17 residues. Germline CDR1 reads SGHRS; CDR2 reads YFSETQ. In DNA form, the CDR3 reads TGCGCCAGCAGCCTGGAAGACCGGGCCCCATGGCTCGGGGAGCTGTTTTTT. Amino acid sequence: CASSLEDRAPWLGELFF.

This clone was observed a few times. V and J are TRBV6-5 and TRBJ1-6; 7 bases line up with TRBD1. V was clipped by 7 bases and J by 7 bases; unmatched bases: 4. Germline V gene data show CDR1 as MNHEY and CDR2 as SVGAGI. This CDR3 region has 13 residues. This CDR3 reads CASNRQGNSPLHF. CDR3 in DNA: TGTGCCAGCAACCGACAGGGAAATTCACCCCTCCACTTT.

The chain couples TRBV28 to TRBJ1-2; a possible D gene is TRBD1 (6 bases). This CDR3 region has 13 residues. CDR1 is MDHEN and CDR2 is SYDVKM in the germline V gene. Trimming shortened V by 6 bases and J by 6 bases, and 14 bases separated the two germline ends. The CDR3 region is CASRIGTSHGYTF. DNA of the CDR3: TGTGCCAGCAGAATCGGGACAAGCCATGGCTACACCTTC.

The chain uses TRBV3-1 (or the pseudogene TRBV3-2) and TRBJ2-3; TRBD2 matches 7 bases. Germline trimming cut 6 bases from V and 1 base from J; bases unmatched to any gene: 4. Germline V lookup: CDR1 LGHDT, CDR2 YNNKEL (reference sequence). The CDR3 loop spans 14 amino acids. The CDR3 region has the DNA TGTGCCAGCAGACCCACTAGCGGCACAGATACGCAGTATTTT. This translates into CASRPTSGTDTQYF.

In this sample, this clone turned up once. One end of the junction varies from germline; a read error may be responsible. The same CDR3 also results from other DNA sequences found in this sample. V and J are TRBV11-2 and TRBJ1-6; D is unresolved. This CDR3 has 14 residues. The germline V gene encodes CDR1 SGHAT and CDR2 FQNNGV. CDR3 coding DNA: TGCGCCAGCAGCGCATCCGCAGCGGATTCACCCCTCCACTTT. Translating gives CASSASAADSPLHF.

CDR3 loop: CASSFTQQGPDYGYTF. The CDR3 region has the DNA TGTGCCAGCAGCTTCACCCAACAGGGCCCAGACTATGGCTACACCTTC. This sequence joins TRBV9 and TRBJ1-2; TRBD1 might be the D (6 bases). Germline loops: CDR1 SGDLS, CDR2 YYNGEE. This CDR3 spans 16 amino acids. V dropped 4 bases and J dropped 3 bases, with 19 bases sitting between them.

With respect to this clone: A junction boundary mismatches the germline segment, possibly from a read error. This chain connects TRBV27 to TRBJ1-5; 7 bases line up with TRBD1. This CDR3 region has 16 residues. The germline CDR1 and CDR2 sequences are MNHEY and SMNVEV (reference sequence). CDR3 in amino acids: CASSLAGGGGKQPQHF. The CDR3 nucleotides read TGTGCCAGCAGTTTGGCAGGGGGAGGTGGCAAGCAGCCCCAGCATTTT.

This clone appeared a few times. The chain employs TRBV10-3 and TRBJ2-7; 8 nucleotides agree with TRBD1. CDR1 is ENHRY and CDR2 is SYGVKD in the germline V gene. This CDR3 contains 14 residues. V gave up 4 bases and J gave up 6 bases; unmatched junction bases: 8. CDR3 in DNA: TGTGCCATCAGTGGACAGGGGCGGAACGGCGAGCAGTACTTC. Residues: CAISGQGRNGEQYF.

This clone was observed a single time. V is TRBV9 and J is TRBJ2-5; 14 positions agree with TRBD2. CDR1 is SGDLS, CDR2 YYNGEE, per germline. V gave up 3 bases and J gave up 5 bases; unmatched junction bases: 12. The CDR3 covers 18 residues. The CDR3 DNA sequence: TGTGCCAGCAGCGGCGGGCGAGGACTAGCGGGGGGTAGGGAGACCCAGTACTTC. It translates to CASSGGRGLAGGRETQYF.

The chain links TRBV2 to TRBJ1-6; 7 nucleotides agree with TRBD1. Germline lookup yields CDR1 SNHLY and CDR2 FYNNEI. With 6 bases clipped from V and 5 bases from J, the junction kept 7 bases outside the gene matches. The CDR3 runs 15 residues. CDR3 bases: TGTGCCAGCAGGGGACGGGACAGAAATAATTCACCCCTCCACTTT. It yields the protein CASRGRDRNNSPLHF. The full variable domain, completed using reference TRBV2 and TRBJ1-6, is EPEVTQTPSHQVTQMGQEVILRCVPISNHLYFYWYRQILGQKVEFLVSFYNNEISEKSEIFDDQFSVERPDGSNFTLKIRSTKLEDSAMYFCASRGRDRNNSPLHFGNGTRLTVT.

V usage is TRBV14 and J usage is TRBJ2-7, with 8 bases fitting TRBD1. The germline V gene encodes CDR1 SGHDN and CDR2 FVKESK. The CDR3 totals 14 residues. The V segment lost 2 bases and the J segment 3 bases; nucleotides outside the gene matches: 3. In DNA, the CDR3 is TGTGCCAGCAGCCAACCGGGACAGGTCTACGAGCAGTACTTC. Protein: CASSQPGQVYEQYF.